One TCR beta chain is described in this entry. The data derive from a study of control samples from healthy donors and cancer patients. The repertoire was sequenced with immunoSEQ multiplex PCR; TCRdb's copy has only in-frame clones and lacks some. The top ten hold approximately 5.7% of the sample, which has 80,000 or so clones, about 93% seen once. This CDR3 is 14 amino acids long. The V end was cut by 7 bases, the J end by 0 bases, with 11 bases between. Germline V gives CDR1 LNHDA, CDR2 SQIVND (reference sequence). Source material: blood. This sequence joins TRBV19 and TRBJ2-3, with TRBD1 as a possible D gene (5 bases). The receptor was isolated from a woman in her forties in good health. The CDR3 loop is CASNPAGSTDTQYF. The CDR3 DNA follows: TGTGCCAGTAATCCGGCAGGGAGCACAGATACGCAGTATTTT. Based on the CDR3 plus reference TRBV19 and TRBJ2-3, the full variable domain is DGGITQSPKYLFRKEGQNVTLSCEQNLNHDAMYWYRQDPGQGLRLIYYSQIVNDFQKGDIAEGYSVSREKKESFPLTVTSAQKNPTAFYLCASNPAGSTDTQYFGPGTRLTVL.